This T cell receptor beta chain came from a study of blood T cell repertoires in COVID-19. Study-wide context: The origin of the acute and convalescent COVID-19 samples was the United States, Italy and Spain. T cells, B-cell-depleted T cells, or PBMCs supplied cDNA or gDNA.

Method: immunoSEQ multiplex PCR; TCRdb's copy keeps in-frame clones and lacks some. The repertoire holds some 300,000 clones, with roughly 90% as singletons. Participants reported their clinical history, and cohort assignment relied on those reports. The CDR3 is 13 amino acids. Germline V gene data show CDR1 as GTSNPN and CDR2 as SVGIG (reference sequence). Trimming removed 1 base from V and 5 bases from J; junction bases left unmatched: 3. This chain links TRBV30 with TRBJ2-7; 9 bases map to TRBD1. This receptor was obtained from a woman aged 18-30 years with acute COVID-19. Sequenced: PBMCs or T cells enriched from blood (not recorded which). The CDR3: CAWSARTGDEQYF. CDR3 bases: TGTGCCTGGAGTGCCCGGACAGGGGACGAGCAGTACTTC.